The rows below give T cell receptor beta chains drawn from one sample of a study of T-cell memory formation after mild COVID-19. TCRdb reprocessed the 5' RACE reads via MiXCR and lists one record per CDR3 protein. The sample contains 300,000 to 400,000 distinct CDR3 sequences, more than 15% of which appear only once. Sequencing used PBMCs or a T cell subset sorted from them (not recorded which). The receptors originated from a man aged 18 to 30 who had mild COVID-19 (a few samples of this study predate the infection). Cell type and time point are not known. The CDR3 runs from the conserved cysteine through the conserved F or W. Fields, in order: D gene, V gene, J gene, clone size, CDR3 DNA, CDR3 protein. D genes are given only for firm matches. Size values are once, few and many counts, or a class for expanded clones, and some rows have none.

d_call: NA
v_call: TRBV20-1
j_call: TRBJ1-1
clone_size: NA
cdr3_nt: TGCAGTGCTAGAGCACAGCTAATGAACACTGAAGCTTTCTTT
cdr3_aa: CSARAQLMNTEAFF

d_call: NA
v_call: TRBV5-4
j_call: TRBJ1-6
clone_size: few
cdr3_nt: TGTGCCAGCAGTCAGGACACGGGTAATTCACCCCTCCACTTT
cdr3_aa: CASSQDTGNSPLHF

d_call: NA
v_call: TRBV10-3
j_call: TRBJ1-3
clone_size: many
cdr3_nt: TGTGCCACCCGCCCAAGAATCGGGAACACCATATATTTT
cdr3_aa: CATRPRIGNTIYF

d_call: NA
v_call: TRBV5-1
j_call: TRBJ2-5
clone_size: many
cdr3_nt: TGCGCCAGCAGCTTGGGCACGGGGGAGACCCAGTACTTC
cdr3_aa: CASSLGTGETQYF

d_call: NA
v_call: TRBV7-8
j_call: TRBJ1-5
clone_size: NA
cdr3_nt: TGTGCCAGCAGCTCCCAGGGAATTCGACGCAATCAGCCCCAGCATTTT
cdr3_aa: CASSSQGIRRNQPQHF

d_call: TRBD2
v_call: TRBV11-2
j_call: TRBJ2-7
clone_size: NA
cdr3_nt: TGTGCCAGCAGCCCCTTCCCCAGCGGGGGGCCTTCCTACGAGCAGTACTTC
cdr3_aa: CASSPFPSGGPSYEQYF

d_call: NA
v_call: TRBV10-3
j_call: TRBJ1-3
clone_size: few
cdr3_nt: TGTGCCATCAGGGACCTCGCTGACCTCCGCTCTGGAAACACCATATATTTT
cdr3_aa: CAIRDLADLRSGNTIYF

d_call: NA
v_call: TRBV6-1
j_call: TRBJ2-4
clone_size: NA
cdr3_nt: TGTGCCAGCAGTGAAGTACCGGGAAACATTCAGTACTTC
cdr3_aa: CASSEVPGNIQYF

d_call: TRBD1
v_call: TRBV6-2/TRBV6-3
j_call: TRBJ2-4
clone_size: few
cdr3_nt: TGTGCCAGCACCACAGGGGGTGGAAACATTCAGTACTTC
cdr3_aa: CASTTGGGNIQYF

d_call: NA
v_call: TRBV5-5
j_call: TRBJ1-1
clone_size: NA
cdr3_nt: TGTGCCAGCAGCTTGGACCAAATGAACACTGAAGCTTTCTTT
cdr3_aa: CASSLDQMNTEAFF

d_call: NA
v_call: TRBV27
j_call: TRBJ1-1
clone_size: NA
cdr3_nt: TGTGCCAGCACCCGTCATCTGAACACTGAAGCTTTCTTT
cdr3_aa: CASTRHLNTEAFF

d_call: NA
v_call: TRBV5-5
j_call: TRBJ1-1
clone_size: few
cdr3_nt: TGTGCCAGCAGCCCGAGGGGCAGTGTGGCTTTCTTT
cdr3_aa: CASSPRGSVAFF

d_call: TRBD2
v_call: TRBV6-2/TRBV6-3
j_call: TRBJ2-1
clone_size: NA
cdr3_nt: TGTGCCAGCAGTTACTCTTTTGGGACTAGCGGGTCAAGCTCCTACAATGAGCAGTTCTTC
cdr3_aa: CASSYSFGTSGSSSYNEQFF

d_call: NA
v_call: TRBV7-2
j_call: TRBJ2-2
clone_size: once
cdr3_nt: TGTGCCAGCAGCTTATTGGCGTGGTCGAACACCGGGGAGCTGTTTTTT
cdr3_aa: CASSLLAWSNTGELFF

d_call: NA
v_call: TRBV9
j_call: TRBJ1-2
clone_size: NA
cdr3_nt: TGTGCCAGCAGCGTAGGGAGGGAGACAGCTAACTATGGCTACACCTTC
cdr3_aa: CASSVGRETANYGYTF

d_call: NA
v_call: TRBV6-6
j_call: TRBJ2-4
clone_size: many
cdr3_nt: TGTGCCAGTCAACCCCGGGACGGTAAAAACATTCAGTACTTC
cdr3_aa: CASQPRDGKNIQYF

d_call: NA
v_call: TRBV2
j_call: TRBJ1-1
clone_size: NA
cdr3_nt: TGTGCCAGCAGTGAAGGTGGCAGGGGTTCGGCTTTCTTT
cdr3_aa: CASSEGGRGSAFF

d_call: NA
v_call: TRBV19
j_call: TRBJ2-7
clone_size: many
cdr3_nt: TGTGCCAGTAGTACCTGGACTCCTAGCTCCTACGAGCAGTACTTC
cdr3_aa: CASSTWTPSSYEQYF

d_call: NA
v_call: TRBV5-6
j_call: TRBJ1-4
clone_size: few
cdr3_nt: TGTGCCAGCAGCTTATCCTACCCTGGTGAAAAACTGTTTTTT
cdr3_aa: CASSLSYPGEKLFF

d_call: TRBD2
v_call: TRBV9
j_call: TRBJ2-5
clone_size: NA
cdr3_nt: TGTGCCAGCAGCGGTCCGGGGGGGCTACAAGAGACCCAGTACTTC
cdr3_aa: CASSGPGGLQETQYF

d_call: NA
v_call: TRBV4-1
j_call: TRBJ1-1
clone_size: NA
cdr3_nt: TGCGCCAGCAGCCAAGGTGGGCGGGGGCTGGATACTGAAGCTTTCTTT
cdr3_aa: CASSQGGRGLDTEAFF

d_call: NA
v_call: TRBV30
j_call: TRBJ2-7
clone_size: few
cdr3_nt: TGTGCCTGGAGCACGGGACTGAGCGGGGAGCAGTACTTC
cdr3_aa: CAWSTGLSGEQYF

d_call: NA
v_call: TRBV7-2
j_call: TRBJ2-5
clone_size: few
cdr3_nt: TGTGCCAGCAGCTTATCGACTACGGAGACCCAGTACTTC
cdr3_aa: CASSLSTTETQYF

d_call: TRBD1
v_call: TRBV15
j_call: TRBJ1-4
clone_size: NA
cdr3_nt: TGTGCCACCTCAACAGGGGGCCGTAATAATGAAAAACTGTTTTTT
cdr3_aa: CATSTGGRNNEKLFF

d_call: NA
v_call: TRBV29-1
j_call: TRBJ2-6
clone_size: many
cdr3_nt: TGCAGCGCCGCCCAGGGAGCCGGGGCCAACGTCCTGACTTTC
cdr3_aa: CSAAQGAGANVLTF

d_call: TRBD1
v_call: TRBV19
j_call: TRBJ2-5
clone_size: NA
cdr3_nt: TGTGCCAGTAGTACCCGGACAGGGCTGGGGGAGACCCAGTACTTC
cdr3_aa: CASSTRTGLGETQYF

d_call: NA
v_call: TRBV7-3
j_call: TRBJ2-6
clone_size: few
cdr3_nt: TGTGCCAGCAAACCGGCAGGGGCGGCCAACGTCCTGACTTTC
cdr3_aa: CASKPAGAANVLTF

d_call: NA
v_call: TRBV20-1
j_call: TRBJ2-5
clone_size: many
cdr3_nt: TGCAGTGCTAGAGATTACCAGGGACGAGAGACCCAGTACTTC
cdr3_aa: CSARDYQGRETQYF

d_call: NA
v_call: TRBV7-2
j_call: TRBJ2-3
clone_size: many
cdr3_nt: TGTGCCAGCAGCTCTAGGCTGTCGGGCACAGATACGCAGTATTTT
cdr3_aa: CASSSRLSGTDTQYF

d_call: NA
v_call: TRBV14
j_call: TRBJ1-6
clone_size: NA
cdr3_nt: TGTGCCAGCAGCCAAGAGGGGGCCAGGGTGAATTCACCCCTCCACTTT
cdr3_aa: CASSQEGARVNSPLHF

d_call: NA
v_call: TRBV7-2
j_call: TRBJ2-5
clone_size: NA
cdr3_nt: TGTGCCAGCAGCTTAGGGTCGGGGCTCTGGGAGACCCAGTACTTC
cdr3_aa: CASSLGSGLWETQYF

d_call: TRBD2
v_call: TRBV11-2
j_call: TRBJ2-1
clone_size: many
cdr3_nt: TGTGCCAGCAGCTTCCTAGCGGGGGGTTACAATGAGCAGTTCTTC
cdr3_aa: CASSFLAGGYNEQFF

d_call: NA
v_call: TRBV29-1
j_call: TRBJ2-3
clone_size: few
cdr3_nt: TGCAGCGCTTACACAGAAGATACGCAGTATTTT
cdr3_aa: CSAYTEDTQYF

d_call: TRBD1
v_call: TRBV4-3
j_call: TRBJ1-1
clone_size: NA
cdr3_nt: TGCGCCAGCAGCCAAGTCAGTCGGGGACAGGGAGATGGGGACACTGAAGCTTTCTTT
cdr3_aa: CASSQVSRGQGDGDTEAFF

d_call: TRBD1
v_call: TRBV28
j_call: TRBJ2-1
clone_size: many
cdr3_nt: TGTGCCAGCAGGACGAAGGCGGGACAGGGGGCCTACAATGAGCAGTTCTTC
cdr3_aa: CASRTKAGQGAYNEQFF

d_call: NA
v_call: TRBV2
j_call: TRBJ2-3
clone_size: NA
cdr3_nt: TGTGCCGCCTCAGGGGCGGGGGCAACAGATACGCAGTATTTT
cdr3_aa: CAASGAGATDTQYF

d_call: NA
v_call: TRBV6-2/TRBV6-3
j_call: TRBJ2-2
clone_size: few
cdr3_nt: TGTGCCAGCAGCCGGACTACCCGGGCCGGGGAGCTGTTTTTT
cdr3_aa: CASSRTTRAGELFF

d_call: TRBD1
v_call: TRBV7-2
j_call: TRBJ1-1
clone_size: many
cdr3_nt: TGTGCCAGCAGCTCCGGGACAGGCCTTGAAGCTTTCTTT
cdr3_aa: CASSSGTGLEAFF

d_call: NA
v_call: TRBV28
j_call: TRBJ1-2
clone_size: NA
cdr3_nt: TGTGCCAGCAGCCCCGGCGAGAGCTATGGCTACACCTTC
cdr3_aa: CASSPGESYGYTF

d_call: TRBD2
v_call: TRBV20-1
j_call: TRBJ2-2
clone_size: NA
cdr3_nt: TGCAGTGCTAGGAAGGCGGGGGGGGACACCGGGGAGCTGTTTTTT
cdr3_aa: CSARKAGGDTGELFF

d_call: NA
v_call: TRBV6-5
j_call: TRBJ1-1
clone_size: NA
cdr3_nt: TGTGCCAGCAGTTACGGGGGGACGGAGAGCGCTTTCTTT
cdr3_aa: CASSYGGTESAFF

d_call: NA
v_call: TRBV5-6
j_call: TRBJ1-2
clone_size: few
cdr3_nt: TGTGCCAGCACCGCAGGTTCCTCCTCTGGCTACACCTTC
cdr3_aa: CASTAGSSSGYTF

d_call: TRBD2
v_call: TRBV6-2/TRBV6-3
j_call: TRBJ2-2
clone_size: few
cdr3_nt: TGTGCCAGCAGTACCTCACGGGGGGGGAACACCGGGGAGCTGTTTTTT
cdr3_aa: CASSTSRGGNTGELFF

d_call: NA
v_call: TRBV4-3
j_call: TRBJ1-2
clone_size: few
cdr3_nt: TGCGCCAGCAGCCAAGTCGGCGGACCTAACTATGGCTACACCTTC
cdr3_aa: CASSQVGGPNYGYTF

d_call: TRBD1
v_call: TRBV10-2
j_call: TRBJ2-4
clone_size: few
cdr3_nt: TGCGCCAGCAGTGTCCGGGACAGGGGACCTATAGCCAAAAACATTCAGTACTTC
cdr3_aa: CASSVRDRGPIAKNIQYF

d_call: NA
v_call: TRBV12-3/TRBV12-4
j_call: TRBJ2-1
clone_size: few
cdr3_nt: TGTGCCAGCAGTTTCGGCGGGGTAACCTACAATGAGCAGTTCTTC
cdr3_aa: CASSFGGVTYNEQFF

d_call: NA
v_call: TRBV18
j_call: TRBJ2-5
clone_size: NA
cdr3_nt: TGTGCCAGCTCTGGGCCGGACAGAGGAAAGACCCAGTACTTC
cdr3_aa: CASSGPDRGKTQYF

d_call: TRBD1
v_call: TRBV5-1
j_call: TRBJ1-1
clone_size: many
cdr3_nt: TGCGCCAGCAGCGCCCCACCGGGACAGCCGATGAACACTGAAGCTTTCTTT
cdr3_aa: CASSAPPGQPMNTEAFF

d_call: TRBD1
v_call: TRBV14
j_call: TRBJ1-1
clone_size: NA
cdr3_nt: TGTGCCAGCAGCCAAGTCGATTTACAGGGGAAGGGGAACACTGAAGCTTTCTTT
cdr3_aa: CASSQVDLQGKGNTEAFF